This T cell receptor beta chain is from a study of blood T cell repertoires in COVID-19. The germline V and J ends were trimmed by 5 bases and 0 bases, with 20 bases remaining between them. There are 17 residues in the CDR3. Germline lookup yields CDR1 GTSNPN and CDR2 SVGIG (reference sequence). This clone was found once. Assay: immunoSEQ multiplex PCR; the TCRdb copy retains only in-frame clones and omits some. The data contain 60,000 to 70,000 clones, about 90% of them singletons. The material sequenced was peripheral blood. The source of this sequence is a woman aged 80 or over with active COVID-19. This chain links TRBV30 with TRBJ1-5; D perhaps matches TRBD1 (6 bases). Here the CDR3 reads CAWSYGGAPYSNQPQHF. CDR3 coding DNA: TGTGCCTGGTCATACGGGGGGGCTCCGTATAGCAATCAGCCCCAGCATTTT.